Below, 10 T cell receptor beta chains from the same sample are listed, as sequenced in a study of molecular identifiers for immune sequencing clone quantification. TCRdb re-analysed the PCR reads in MiXCR, keeping a single row per CDR3 protein. Of approximately 550,000 distinct CDR3 sequences in the sample, about a fifth were seen once. Input material: naive CD8+ T cells from blood, with Jurkat cell RNA spiked in. The subset is: FACS-sorted CD8+CD4-CCR7+CD45RA+ naive T cells. The receptors shown here come from a human donor in good health. Some libraries in this study had Jurkat cell RNA spiked in.

This clonotype was recorded once. A much larger clone sits a single nucleotide away, making a read error possible. The V gene is TRBV28, the J gene TRBJ1-1, with D possibly being TRBD1 (5 bases). The CDR3 runs 16 residues. The germline V gene has CDR1 MDHEN and CDR2 SYDVKM. CDR3 residues: CASSLHQQELNIEAFF. The DNA for the CDR3 is TGTGCCAGCAGCCTACATCAACAGGAACTGAACATTGAAGCTTTCTTT.

A few counts support this clonotype. The chain joins TRBV5-6 to TRBJ2-7; D is uncertain. The germline gives CDR1 SGHDT, CDR2 YYEEEE. CDR3 length equals 14 residues. Trimming stripped 0 bases from V and 2 bases from J, with 9 bases between. CDR3 sequence (DNA): TGTGCCAGCAGCTTGGGAAGGCCTGCCTACGAGCAGTACTTC. Translated, it gives CASSLGRPAYEQYF.

This clonotype was counted only a few times. V gene TRBV11-2 combines with J gene TRBJ2-3; TRBD2 matches at 10 bases. This CDR3 is 18 amino acids long. The V segment lost 6 bases and the J segment 2 bases; nucleotides outside the gene matches: 14. Germline V CDR1 and CDR2: SGHAT, FQNNGV. The CDR3 nucleotides read TGTGCCAGCAGTTTCCCCCGGAGCGGGGGGGGAACCACAGATACGCAGTATTTT. It encodes CASSFPRSGGGTTDTQYF.

This clonotype came up many times. The chain links TRBV7-9 to TRBJ2-1; D remains unclear. The CDR3 has 14 residues. CDR1 is SEHNR and CDR2 is FQNEAQ in the germline V gene (reference sequence). V dropped 2 bases and J dropped 5 bases, with 10 bases sitting between them. In DNA, the CDR3 is TGTGCCAGCAGCTTACCCCTGGCCCACAATGAGCAGTTCTTC. It specifies CASSLPLAHNEQFF.

This clonotype showed up just a few times. V gene TRBV4-1 combines with J gene TRBJ1-2; the D is unclear. CDR1 and CDR2 from the germline V gene are MGHRA and YSYEKL. This CDR3 comprises 16 residues. Trimming took 0 bases from V and 4 from J, leaving 15 bases between them. The DNA for the CDR3 is TGCGCCAGCAGCCAAGATCAAGACTTGAGAGTCTATGGCTACACCTTC. Translated, it gives CASSQDQDLRVYGYTF.

This clonotype was seen only a few times. The rearrangement uses TRBV27 and TRBJ2-7; 7 nucleotides align to TRBD2. The V and J ends lost 4 bases and 5 bases, in that order; junction bases with no gene match: 5. The CDR3 has 13 residues. CDR1 and CDR2 from the germline V gene are MNHEY and SMNVEV (reference sequence). The CDR3 sequence is CASSYQGGNEQYF. The CDR3 nucleotides are TGTGCCAGCAGTTACCAGGGAGGGAACGAGCAGTACTTC.

This chain connects TRBV6-5 to TRBJ1-3; the D gene is possibly TRBD1 (6 bases). The CDR3 runs 16 residues. The V and J ends lost 3 bases and 2 bases respectively, with 14 bases between them. Germline V lookup: CDR1 MNHEY, CDR2 SVGAGI. The CDR3 loop is CASSYLAGGPGNTIYF. The CDR3 DNA sequence: TGTGCCAGCAGTTATCTCGCCGGGGGGCCTGGAAACACCATATATTTT.

At least ten counts were recorded for this clonotype. The chain couples TRBV19 to TRBJ2-3; D call uncertain. The CDR3 runs to 14 residues. The V gene's germline CDR1 is LNHDA and CDR2 SQIVND (reference sequence). Trimming removed 3 bases from V and 2 bases from J, with 9 bases in between. DNA for the CDR3: TGTGCCAGTAGTATTGGTTCAGCCACAGATACGCAGTATTTT. Amino acids: CASSIGSATDTQYF.

This clonotype was observed at least ten times. This chain's CDR3 is CASSPTPTINYEQYF. CDR3 sequence (DNA): TGTGCCAGCAGCCCCACCCCGACAATAAACTACGAGCAGTACTTC. This chain connects TRBV7-9 to TRBJ2-7; D gene unclear. CDR1 SEHNR and CDR2 FQNEAQ come from the germline V gene (reference sequence). Trimming took 5 bases from V and 3 from J, leaving 17 bases between them. This CDR3 has 15 amino acids.

A word on this clonotype: This may be a read error, as it is one base from a much larger clone. The chain couples TRBV6-5 to TRBJ1-5; D is unclear. Germline CDR1 reads MNHEY; CDR2 reads SVGAGI. The CDR3 runs 15 residues. CDR3 nucleotide sequence: TGTGCCAGCGGTTACGGGTCGGGTCCCAATCAGCCCCAGCATTTT. This encodes CASGYGSGPNQPQHF.